These 24 T cell receptor beta chains share one sample of origin, sequenced in a study of blood T cell repertoires in COVID-19. Sequencing was performed with immunoSEQ multiplex PCR; in TCRdb, only in-frame clones are kept and a portion is missing. The sample carries about 320,000 clones, 75% to 85% recorded once. Sequencing was done on a sample of peripheral blood. The receptors were gathered from a human donor in a cohort sampled during active COVID-19.

This chain uses TRBV24-1 with TRBJ1-2; TRBD1 matches 7 bases. This CDR3 has 14 amino acids. Germline lookup yields CDR1 KGHDR and CDR2 SFDVKD. The trim removed 5 bases at V and 8 bases at J, leaving 10 bases unmatched. Written as DNA, the CDR3 is TGTGCCACCAGTGGGGATCCCGGGACAGAGGGCTACACCTTC. This encodes CATSGDPGTEGYTF.

This clone was counted a few times. The V and J genes are TRBV19 and TRBJ1-2; a weak D match, TRBD1 (6 bases). The CDR3 is 12 residues long. Trimming pared 1 base from V and 13 bases from J, leaving 13 bases between. CDR1 and CDR2 (germline): LNHDA, SQIVND (reference sequence). In DNA, the CDR3 is TGTGCCAGTAGTATAGTAAGGGGGTCGGCCACCTTC. Encoded protein: CASSIVRGSATF.

The rearrangement links TRBV9 to TRBJ1-1; D is unresolved. In germline, CDR1 is SGDLS, CDR2 YYNGEE. V lost 3 bases and J 5 bases, leaving 26 bases between the germline ends. The CDR3 runs 18 residues. CDR3 in amino acids: CASSGASRERGTRTEAFF. The CDR3 region has the DNA TGTGCCAGCAGCGGGGCCTCGAGGGAAAGAGGTACTCGGACTGAAGCTTTCTTT.

V and J are TRBV5-1 and TRBJ2-6; TRBD1 matches at 7 bases. In germline, CDR1 is SGHRS, CDR2 YFSETQ. Trimming removed 0 bases from V and 0 bases from J; junction bases left unmatched: 3. The CDR3 consists of 17 residues. CDR3 residues: CASSLGGQFSGANVLTF. CDR3 sequence (DNA): TGCGCCAGCAGCTTGGGGGGACAGTTCTCTGGGGCCAACGTCCTGACTTTC.

The gene calls are TRBV6-5 and TRBJ2-7; D gene unclear. The germline V gene has CDR1 MNHEY and CDR2 SVGAGI. The length of the CDR3 is 16 residues. The germline V and J ends were trimmed by 3 bases and 2 bases, with 17 bases remaining between them. The DNA for the CDR3 is TGTGCCAGCAGTTATGCCTCAGGTCACCGGCCCTACGAGCAGTACTTC. Translated: CASSYASGHRPYEQYF.

J is TRBJ1-2 and V is TRBV30, with TRBD1 identical over 10 bases. The junction had 7 bases not matched to a gene; V was cut back by 4 bases and J by 5 bases. The CDR3 has 14 amino acids. Germline V gene data show CDR1 as GTSNPN and CDR2 as SVGIG (reference sequence). The CDR3 here is CAWIRDRGNYGYTF. CDR3 DNA: TGTGCCTGGATCCGGGACAGGGGCAATTATGGCTACACCTTC.

The V call is TRBV12-3 or TRBV12-4, the J call TRBJ1-2; unclear D gene. The germline V and J ends were trimmed by 7 bases and 7 bases, with 16 bases remaining between them. The CDR3 spans 13 residues. In DNA form, the CDR3 reads TGTGCCAGCACCATGGGTGCGGGGTTTGGCTACACCTTC. Its translation: CASTMGAGFGYTF.

The V call is TRBV6-5, the J call TRBJ1-2; 7 bases are shared with TRBD1. The CDR3 runs 15 residues. V gave up 5 bases and J gave up 3 bases; unmatched junction bases: 9. Germline CDR1 and CDR2: MNHEY and SVGAGI. The chain's CDR3 is CASSREDRSHYGYTF. The CDR3 nucleotides are TGTGCCAGCAGTCGAGAGGACAGGTCTCACTATGGCTACACCTTC.

Note on this clone: This CDR3 is also generated by other DNA sequences in the sample. The genes are TRBV7-2 and TRBJ1-1, with D tentatively TRBD1 (5 bases). The CDR3 sequence is 14 residues long. The germline V gene encodes CDR1 SGHTA and CDR2 FQGNSA. Trimming took 2 bases from V and 1 from J, leaving 8 bases between them. CDR3 DNA: TGTGCCAGCAGCTTACAGGGTAGGAACACTGAAGCTTTCTTT. Translation: CASSLQGRNTEAFF. The full variable domain, its missing parts supplied by reference TRBV7-2 and TRBJ1-1, is GAGVSQSPSNKVTEKGKDVELRCDPISGHTALYWYRQSLGQGLEFLIYFQGNSAPDKSGLPSDRFSAERTGGSVSTLTIQRTQQEDSAVYLCASSLQGRNTEAFFGQGTRLTVV.

For this clone: In the same sample, other DNA sequences code for this CDR3. The CDR3 region is CASRRETGYTF. CDR3 nucleotides: TGTGCCTCCCGGCGGGAGACTGGCTACACCTTC. The V and J genes are TRBV30 and TRBJ1-2; D unresolved. In germline, CDR1 is GTSNPN, CDR2 SVGIG (reference sequence). This CDR3 spans 11 amino acids. V was shortened by 7 bases and J by 7 bases, with 13 bases between the two germline ends.

The chain is built from TRBV7-6 and TRBJ2-5; TRBD2 agrees at 11 bases. V lost 5 bases and J lost 1; bases outside the gene matches: 12. The CDR3 has 18 residues. Looked up from germline, CDR1 is SGHVS and CDR2 is FNYEAQ. The CDR3 here is CASSRRIAGGTTQETQYF. In DNA form, the CDR3 reads TGTGCCAGCAGCCGACGAATAGCGGGGGGGACTACCCAAGAGACCCAGTACTTC.

Only a few counts were recorded for this clone. The CDR3 DNA reads as TGTGCCACCAGTGATGGGGGGGCCGTCACAGATACGCAGTATTTT. Amino acids: CATSDGGAVTDTQYF. The gene calls are TRBV24-1 and TRBJ2-3, with a possible D match to TRBD2 (7 bases). V lost 3 bases and J 2 bases, leaving 11 bases between the germline ends. Germline loops: CDR1 KGHDR, CDR2 SFDVKD. This CDR3 is 15 amino acids long.

This clone was counted at least ten times. The chain uses TRBV7-9 and TRBJ2-7; D is perhaps TRBD1 (5 bases). The CDR3 loop spans 13 amino acids. Germline loops: CDR1 SEHNR, CDR2 FQNEAQ (reference sequence). Trimming left V 5 bases short and J 1 base short, with 9 bases between. Here the CDR3 DNA reads TGTGCCAGCAGCGTGACAGTTTCCTACGAGCAGTACTTC. Its protein is CASSVTVSYEQYF.

The rearrangement joins TRBV7-8 to TRBJ1-4; D is undetermined. Per germline, CDR1 SGHVS and CDR2 FQNEAQ. V dropped 4 bases and J dropped 5 bases, with 17 bases sitting between them. The CDR3 is 16 amino acids. The CDR3 spells CASSSGRMRVNEKLFF. The CDR3 DNA reads TGTGCCAGCAGCTCGGGCAGGATGAGGGTAAATGAAAAACTGTTTTTT.

The rearrangement joins TRBV4-2 to TRBJ2-5; D is possibly TRBD1 (6 bases). The length of the CDR3 is 16 residues. Between the trimmed V and J ends, which lost 3 bases and 2 bases, there was a span of 16 bases. Germline CDR1 reads LGHNA; CDR2 reads YNFKEQ. The CDR3 nucleotides read TGTGCCAGCAGCCATTTACAGGGAGTGGGACAAGAGACCCAGTACTTC. Translating gives CASSHLQGVGQETQYF.

The rearrangement uses TRBV5-4 and TRBJ2-1, with TRBD2 as a possible D gene (5 bases). This CDR3 has 15 residues. Trimming shortened V by 1 base and J by 5 bases, and 13 bases separated the two germline ends. In germline, CDR1 is SGHNT, CDR2 YYREEE (reference sequence). CDR3 nucleotide sequence: TGTGCCAGCAGCTTGTCAATAGGGAGAGACAATGAGCAGTTCTTC. It is translated as CASSLSIGRDNEQFF.

The chain has TRBV7-2 and TRBJ2-3; 10 bases map to TRBD2. With 8 bases clipped from V and 1 base from J, the junction kept 0 bases outside the gene matches. Germline V lookup: CDR1 SGHTA, CDR2 FQGNSA. The CDR3 is 13 amino acids. The CDR3: CASGLAGTDTQYF. The CDR3 DNA reads TGTGCCAGCGGACTAGCGGGCACAGATACGCAGTATTTT.

V usage is TRBV5-5 and J usage is TRBJ1-5; unclear D gene. V dropped 1 base and J dropped 5 bases, with 13 bases sitting between them. In germline, CDR1 is SGHKS, CDR2 YYEKEE (reference sequence). The CDR3 totals 15 residues. The CDR3 loop reads CASSLPGRDDQPQHF. CDR3 DNA sequence: TGTGCCAGCAGCTTGCCGGGTCGTGATGATCAGCCCCAGCATTTT. The complete variable domain, with remaining parts taken from reference TRBV5-5 and TRBJ1-5, reads DAGVTQSPTHLIKTRGQQVTLRCSPISGHKSVSWYQQVLGQGPQFIFQYYEKEERGRGNFPDRFSARQFPNYSSELNVNALLLGDSALYLCASSLPGRDDQPQHFGDGTRLSIL.

This clone has ten or more counts. This rearrangement joins TRBV5-8 to TRBJ2-2; perhaps TRBD1 as D (6 bases). Germline values: CDR1 SGHTS, CDR2 YDEGEE. Trimming took off 2 bases at V and 3 bases at J, with 17 bases between the two ends. The CDR3 contains 17 residues. The CDR3 nucleotides are TGTGCCAGCAGCTTCAACGACAGGTCCCGCGACACCGGGGAGCTGTTTTTT. Its translation: CASSFNDRSRDTGELFF.

Written as DNA, the CDR3 is TGCGCCAGCAGGATAGCGGGGGACTACAATGAGCAGTTCTTC. Translating gives CASRIAGDYNEQFF. The chain recombines TRBV5-1 with TRBJ2-1; 9 nucleotides agree with TRBD2. Trimming at V came to 5 bases and at J to 3 bases, leaving 3 bases not matched to a gene. Germline V gene sequence: CDR1 SGHRS, CDR2 YFSETQ. The CDR3 contains 14 residues.

V is TRBV4-1 and J is TRBJ1-1; no reliable D call. Germline CDR1 and CDR2: MGHRA and YSYEKL. Trimming shortened V by 0 bases and J by 2 bases, and 7 bases separated the two germline ends. CDR3 length equals 14 residues. CDR3 residues: CASSQEFSNTEAFF. As DNA, the CDR3 is TGCGCCAGCAGCCAAGAGTTCAGTAACACTGAAGCTTTCTTT.

The J gene is TRBJ1-2, the V gene TRBV3-1 (or the pseudogene TRBV3-2); no reliable D call. Germline CDR1 reads LGHDT; CDR2 reads YNNKEL (reference sequence). CDR3 length equals 14 residues. V was trimmed by 6 bases and J by 4 bases, leaving 15 bases between them. The chain's CDR3 is CASSKTGSFYGYTF. The CDR3 DNA is TGTGCCAGCAGTAAGACCGGGTCATTCTATGGCTACACCTTC.

Only one count was recorded for this clone. The chain uses TRBV5-1 and TRBJ2-7; 8 bases align to TRBD1. The germline V gene has CDR1 SGHRS and CDR2 YFSETQ. The CDR3 spans 16 residues. The V gene end was trimmed by 3 bases and the J gene end by 0 bases; junction bases not matched to a gene: 8. The DNA for the CDR3 is TGCGCCAGCAGCTCCGGACAGGGATGGGACTCCTACGAGCAGTACTTC. This gives the protein CASSSGQGWDSYEQYF.

The chain combines TRBV28 with TRBJ2-7, with 9 nucleotides matching TRBD1. V gave up 0 bases and J gave up 4 bases; unmatched junction bases: 4. CDR3 length equals 15 residues. Looked up from germline, CDR1 is MDHEN and CDR2 is SYDVKM. The CDR3 region has the DNA TGTGCCAGCAGTTTATGGGGGACAGGGAAATACGAGCAGTACTTC. Translating gives CASSLWGTGKYEQYF.